The clone carrying this TCR beta chain was seen a few times. The data are from a study of cytomegalovirus exposure and HLA in healthy donors. PCR was performed using 60 Vbeta and 13 Jbeta primers. Profiling relied on immunoSEQ multiplex PCR, and the TCRdb table lists in-frame clones only, not all of them. The sample lists roughly 68,000 clones; 75% were seen once. CDR3 length equals 15 residues. J was trimmed by 5 bases and V by 3 bases; bases with no gene match: 8. Germline CDR1 is SGHDT and CDR2 is YYEEEE. V and J are TRBV5-6 and TRBJ1-1; TRBD1 agrees at 9 bases. Source material: PBMCs. The TCR sequence derives from a woman aged 30 to 39 in good health and CMV-seropositive. For the CDR3, the DNA is TGTGCCAGCAGCTGGACGGGACAGGGAACGACTGAAGCTTTCTTT. Protein: CASSWTGQGTTEAFF.